Listed below are T cell receptor beta chains from one sample, sequenced in a study of OX40 agonist ivuxolimab in advanced cancers. The data were produced by immunoSEQ multiplex PCR, yet TCRdb's version contains in-frame clones alone and is incomplete. The data show over 75,000 clones, about 94% seen once. Sequenced here: CD4+ or CD8+ T cells sorted from blood, sampled in a trial of the OX40 agonist ivuxolimab. These receptors were collected from an adult with an advanced solid tumor such as melanoma, head and neck, liver or kidney cancer. CDR3s include the opening cysteine and the closing phenylalanine or tryptophan. D genes are given only for firm matches. Clone size is stated in some rows and not others, as once, few, many or a class when expanded.

CDR3 DNA: TGCGCCAGCAGCCAAGTATTTCGGGGTTCTGGGGCCAACGTCCTGACTTTC
CDR3 protein: CASSQVFRGSGANVLTF
J gene: TRBJ2-6
D gene: -
V gene: TRBV4-1
clone size: once

CDR3 DNA: TGTGCCAGCAGTCTTTCCTCGGGCAGGGCAGGCTATGGCTACACCTTC
CDR3 protein: CASSLSSGRAGYGYTF
J gene: TRBJ1-2
D gene: -
V gene: TRBV28
clone size: -

CDR3 DNA: TGTGCCAGCAGCACCCATAGCGGCCCAGATACGCAGTATTTT
CDR3 protein: CASSTHSGPDTQYF
J gene: TRBJ2-3
D gene: -
V gene: TRBV7-2
clone size: -

CDR3 DNA: TGTGCCAGCAGCTTAGGCAGGGGGACCAATCAGCCCCAGCATTTT
CDR3 protein: CASSLGRGTNQPQHF
J gene: TRBJ1-5
D gene: TRBD1
V gene: TRBV5-6
clone size: -

CDR3 DNA: TGTGCCAGTAGTCCCTCAGGACTCTCTCTCTATGGCTACACCTTC
CDR3 protein: CASSPSGLSLYGYTF
J gene: TRBJ1-2
D gene: -
V gene: TRBV19
clone size: -

CDR3 DNA: TGTGCCAGCAGTTTATCCCCGACCGAGCAGTACTTC
CDR3 protein: CASSLSPTEQYF
J gene: TRBJ2-7
D gene: -
V gene: TRBV28
clone size: -

CDR3 DNA: TGTGCCAGTATCCCCCGGACAGGGTACTCTGGAAACACCATATATTTT
CDR3 protein: CASIPRTGYSGNTIYF
J gene: TRBJ1-3
D gene: TRBD1
V gene: TRBV19
clone size: -

CDR3 DNA: TGTGCCAGCAGTGCTAATAGCGGGTCGGATTCAGAGACCCAGTACTTC
CDR3 protein: CASSANSGSDSETQYF
J gene: TRBJ2-5
D gene: TRBD2
V gene: TRBV2
clone size: -

CDR3 DNA: TGCGCCAGCAGTGAGTCGTTAGAGGGTCCTAGCTATGGCTACACCTTC
CDR3 protein: CASSESLEGPSYGYTF
J gene: TRBJ1-2
D gene: -
V gene: TRBV10-2
clone size: -

CDR3 DNA: TGTGCCAGCAGCCCGGGACTACAATCCTACGAGCAGTACTTC
CDR3 protein: CASSPGLQSYEQYF
J gene: TRBJ2-7
D gene: TRBD2
V gene: TRBV7-2
clone size: -

CDR3 DNA: TGCGCCAGCAGCTTCTACGGCGGGGGAGATACGCAGTATTTT
CDR3 protein: CASSFYGGGDTQYF
J gene: TRBJ2-3
D gene: TRBD2
V gene: TRBV5-1
clone size: -

CDR3 DNA: TGCAGCGTTGCCAGGACGGGGGGGACCGGGGAGCTGTTTTTT
CDR3 protein: CSVARTGGTGELFF
J gene: TRBJ2-2
D gene: TRBD2
V gene: TRBV29-1
clone size: -

CDR3 DNA: TGCGCCAGCAGCTCTAGGGGGGAAGTCTACGAGCAGTACTTC
CDR3 protein: CASSSRGEVYEQYF
J gene: TRBJ2-7
D gene: -
V gene: TRBV5-1
clone size: -

CDR3 DNA: TGTGCCAGCAGAACAGGGGGGAAAGAGACCCAGTACTTC
CDR3 protein: CASRTGGKETQYF
J gene: TRBJ2-5
D gene: -
V gene: TRBV21-1
clone size: few

CDR3 DNA: TGTGCCAGCAGCTCGGAGGCGGAGACCCAGTACTTC
CDR3 protein: CASSSEAETQYF
J gene: TRBJ2-5
D gene: -
V gene: TRBV7-9
clone size: once

CDR3 DNA: TGTGCCAGCAGCCCTACAGGGGGCGGGTCCTACAATGAGCAGTTCTTC
CDR3 protein: CASSPTGGGSYNEQFF
J gene: TRBJ2-1
D gene: TRBD1
V gene: TRBV28
clone size: -

CDR3 DNA: TGTGCCAGCAGTTTATTTGAAATGTGGTATTTT
CDR3 protein: CASSLFEMWYF
J gene: TRBJ2-3
D gene: -
V gene: TRBV28
clone size: -

CDR3 DNA: TGTGCCAGCAGCTGGACAGGGAATCCCTACGAGCAGTACTTC
CDR3 protein: CASSWTGNPYEQYF
J gene: TRBJ2-7
D gene: TRBD1
V gene: TRBV27
clone size: -

CDR3 DNA: TGTGCCATCAGTGAGCCCAAAGGGATTCAGTACTTC
CDR3 protein: CAISEPKGIQYF
J gene: TRBJ2-4
D gene: -
V gene: TRBV10-3
clone size: -

CDR3 DNA: TGTGCCAGTAGTGATTTGAGGAGGGGGGGAACAGATACGCAGTATTTT
CDR3 protein: CASSDLRRGGTDTQYF
J gene: TRBJ2-3
D gene: -
V gene: TRBV19
clone size: -

CDR3 DNA: TGTGCCTGGAATCTGGACGGGACAGAGAATTCACCCCTCCACTTT
CDR3 protein: CAWNLDGTENSPLHF
J gene: TRBJ1-6
D gene: TRBD1
V gene: TRBV30
clone size: -

CDR3 DNA: TGTGCCTCGGAAGGGGGGTTTAGAGATACGCAGTATTTT
CDR3 protein: CASEGGFRDTQYF
J gene: TRBJ2-3
D gene: -
V gene: TRBV28
clone size: once

CDR3 DNA: TGTGCCAGCAGCCAGGGACTAGCGGGAGCTGAGACCCAGTACTTC
CDR3 protein: CASSQGLAGAETQYF
J gene: TRBJ2-5
D gene: TRBD2
V gene: TRBV4-2
clone size: -

CDR3 DNA: TGTGCCAGCAGCCCTCCATCTAGTGGCTACACCTTC
CDR3 protein: CASSPPSSGYTF
J gene: TRBJ1-2
D gene: -
V gene: TRBV6-5
clone size: -

CDR3 DNA: TGTGCCAGCAGACCTAGCGGAGGCGGCCCCCTCTACGAGCAGTACTTC
CDR3 protein: CASRPSGGGPLYEQYF
J gene: TRBJ2-7
D gene: TRBD2
V gene: TRBV7-8
clone size: -

CDR3 DNA: TGTGCCAGCAGGGACCACGGGGGGACTGAAGCTTTCTTT
CDR3 protein: CASRDHGGTEAFF
J gene: TRBJ1-1
D gene: -
V gene: TRBV6-5
clone size: -

CDR3 DNA: TGTGCCAGCAGTTTCAACAATGAGCAGTTCTTC
CDR3 protein: CASSFNNEQFF
J gene: TRBJ2-1
D gene: -
V gene: TRBV6-1
clone size: -

CDR3 DNA: TGTGCCAGCAGTTCAGGAGGGAGTGAGCAGTTCTTC
CDR3 protein: CASSSGGSEQFF
J gene: TRBJ2-1
D gene: -
V gene: TRBV6-6
clone size: once

CDR3 DNA: TGTGCCAGCAGTTCGGACGGCTATGGCTACACCTTC
CDR3 protein: CASSSDGYGYTF
J gene: TRBJ1-2
D gene: -
V gene: TRBV6-5
clone size: once

CDR3 DNA: TGTGCCAGCTCACCACCGAATGCAGAGACCCAGTACTTC
CDR3 protein: CASSPPNAETQYF
J gene: TRBJ2-5
D gene: -
V gene: TRBV18
clone size: -

CDR3 DNA: TGTGCCAGCTCACCAGGGACAGCTGAGTTAAACGAGCAGTACTTC
CDR3 protein: CASSPGTAELNEQYF
J gene: TRBJ2-7
D gene: TRBD1
V gene: TRBV18
clone size: -

CDR3 DNA: TGTGCCAGCAAGACTAGCGCTTACAATGAGCAGTTCTTC
CDR3 protein: CASKTSAYNEQFF
J gene: TRBJ2-1
D gene: TRBD2
V gene: TRBV7-9
clone size: -

CDR3 DNA: TGTGCCAGCTCACCCCGGGAGGGGGCAAGCTCCTACAATGAGCAGTTCTTC
CDR3 protein: CASSPREGASSYNEQFF
J gene: TRBJ2-1
D gene: -
V gene: TRBV18
clone size: -

CDR3 DNA: TGTGCCAGCAGCCTCGGGACCCGGGAAAACATTCAGTACTTC
CDR3 protein: CASSLGTRENIQYF
J gene: TRBJ2-4
D gene: -
V gene: TRBV6-1
clone size: -

CDR3 DNA: TGTGCCAGCAACTGGGGTGAACTTACAGATACGCAGTATTTT
CDR3 protein: CASNWGELTDTQYF
J gene: TRBJ2-3
D gene: -
V gene: TRBV6-1
clone size: -

CDR3 DNA: TGTGCCAGCAGTTTAGGGGCTTATGGCTACACCTTC
CDR3 protein: CASSLGAYGYTF
J gene: TRBJ1-2
D gene: -
V gene: TRBV28
clone size: -

CDR3 DNA: TGTGCCAGCAGCTTGTCCAGCGGGAGTGAAAATGAGCAGTTCTTC
CDR3 protein: CASSLSSGSENEQFF
J gene: TRBJ2-1
D gene: TRBD2
V gene: TRBV7-2
clone size: once

CDR3 DNA: TGTGCCAGCAGTGATATGGGGGGAGATCAGCCCCAGCATTTT
CDR3 protein: CASSDMGGDQPQHF
J gene: TRBJ1-5
D gene: -
V gene: TRBV25-1
clone size: -

CDR3 DNA: TGTGCCTGGGGAGGCAGTAGCAATCAGCCCCAGCATTTT
CDR3 protein: CAWGGSSNQPQHF
J gene: TRBJ1-5
D gene: -
V gene: TRBV30
clone size: -

CDR3 DNA: TGTGCCAGCAGCTTAGACAGTTACCTTTTTGGGAACACTGAAGCTTTCTTT
CDR3 protein: CASSLDSYLFGNTEAFF
J gene: TRBJ1-1
D gene: -
V gene: TRBV7-8
clone size: -